This TCR beta chain was recorded in a study of cytotoxic CD8 clonotypes in ibrutinib-treated CLL. Study-level information: Partial response was seen in approximately 25 patients and complete response in 2; after median roughly six years, around 15 stayed remitted, about 12 progressed.

This CDR3 is built from 15 residues. V lost 6 bases, J lost 0 bases, and 12 bases lay in between. CDR1 and CDR2 from the germline V gene are LGHNA and YNFKEQ. Study-wide results and caveats: Upon ibrutinib response clonality rose, and upon progression it fell back toward baseline. Contraction or stability on treatment was seen for public clonotypes, which were uncommon.

From cryopreserved PBMCs came 2 to 2.5 micrograms of genomic DNA used for TCR beta libraries. Sequenced by immunoSEQ multiplex PCR; TCRdb stores in-frame clones only, minus some. Among more than 200,000 clones listed, 70% were seen once. As to this clone: What it binds is not known. The same CDR3 can be traced to other DNA sequences in this sample.

The specimen comprised PBMCs, sampled after 24 months of ibrutinib treatment. V is TRBV4-2 and J is TRBJ2-1; possible D gene TRBD2, 6 bases. The source is a human donor with chronic lymphocytic leukemia. CDR3 region: CASRTSGSSYNEQFF. In DNA form, the CDR3 reads TGTGCCAGCAGGACTAGTGGGAGCTCCTACAATGAGCAGTTCTTC.